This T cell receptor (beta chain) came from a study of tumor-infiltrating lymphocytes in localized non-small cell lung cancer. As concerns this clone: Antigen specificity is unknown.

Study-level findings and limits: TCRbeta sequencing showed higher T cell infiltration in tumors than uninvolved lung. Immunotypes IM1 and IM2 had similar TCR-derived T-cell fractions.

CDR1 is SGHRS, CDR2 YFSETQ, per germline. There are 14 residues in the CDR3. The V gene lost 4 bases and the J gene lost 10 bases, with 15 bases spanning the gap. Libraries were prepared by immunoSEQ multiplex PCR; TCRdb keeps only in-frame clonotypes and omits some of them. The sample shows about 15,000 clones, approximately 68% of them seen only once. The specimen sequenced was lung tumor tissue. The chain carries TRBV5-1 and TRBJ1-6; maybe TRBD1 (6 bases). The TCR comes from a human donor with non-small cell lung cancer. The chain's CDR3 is CASSPGGRDSPLHF. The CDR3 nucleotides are TGCGCCAGCAGCCCGGGGGGCAGAGACTCACCCCTCCACTTT.